These 20 T cell receptor beta chains were all obtained from the same sample, sequenced in a study of blood T cell repertoires in COVID-19. TCRdb keeps only in-frame clones here, not all; method: immunoSEQ multiplex PCR. The data show roughly 220,000 clones, roughly 84% seen once. Sequenced: peripheral blood. Every receptor here comes from a woman aged 40-49 years who had recovered from COVID-19.

The J gene is TRBJ1-1, the V gene TRBV4-3; no definite D call. Germline-derived CDR1 and CDR2 are LGHNA and YSLEER. There are 17 residues in the CDR3. Between the trimmed V and J ends, which lost 1 base and 1 base, there was a span of 16 bases. The CDR3 nucleotides are TGCGCCAGCAGCCAAGCCTACCTTGGCAGGAAGAACACTGAAGCTTTCTTT. It specifies CASSQAYLGRKNTEAFF.

The V call is TRBV19, the J call TRBJ1-2, with D unclear. V was clipped by 4 bases and J by 1 base, with 19 bases between them. Germline V lookup: CDR1 LNHDA, CDR2 SQIVND (reference sequence). The CDR3 contains 17 residues. The CDR3 nucleotides read TGTGCCAGTAGTACCCGTGAGGCCCGCGGATATAACTATGGCTACACCTTC. Protein: CASSTREARGYNYGYTF.

The rearrangement links TRBV6-5 to TRBJ1-1, with 8 bases fitting TRBD1. J was trimmed by 0 bases and V by 5 bases; bases with no gene match: 5. The germline V gene has CDR1 MNHEY and CDR2 SVGAGI. CDR3 length: 15 amino acids. The CDR3 nucleotides read TGTGCCAGCAGTCACGGGGACAGGTTGAACACTGAAGCTTTCTTT. This translates into CASSHGDRLNTEAFF.

This sequence joins TRBV23-1 and TRBJ1-4, with a tentative D call TRBD1 (5 bases). TRBV23-1 is filed as an ORF, its function uncertain. V lost 6 bases, J lost 8 bases, and 16 bases lay in between. CDR3 length: 14 residues. The CDR3 spells CASSRTRGVEKLFF. The CDR3 region has the DNA TGCGCCAGCAGCCGGACCCGGGGGGTCGAAAAACTGTTTTTT.

V gene TRBV27 combines with J gene TRBJ1-1; D possibly corresponds to TRBD1 (6 bases). CDR3 length equals 16 residues. Per germline, CDR1 MNHEY and CDR2 SMNVEV (reference sequence). Trimming pared 4 bases from V and 4 bases from J, leaving 19 bases between. The CDR3 reads CASSSLNGQPVTEAFF. The CDR3 nucleotides are TGTGCCAGCAGTTCTTTGAATGGACAGCCGGTCACTGAAGCTTTCTTT.

The genes are TRBV4-3 and TRBJ2-2, with 7 bases lining up with TRBD2. Germline CDR1 is LGHNA and CDR2 is YSLEER. This CDR3 has 16 amino acids. With V trimmed by 3 bases and J by 7 bases, 11 bases remained unmatched. The chain's CDR3 is CASSQESAGSGGELFF. In DNA, the CDR3 is TGCGCCAGCAGCCAGGAATCAGCGGGGAGTGGCGGGGAGCTGTTTTTT.

The chain employs TRBV28 and TRBJ1-5; 7 positions agree with TRBD1. The ends lost 6 bases at V and 3 bases at J; junction bases unmatched: 11. CDR1 and CDR2 from the germline V gene are MDHEN and SYDVKM. The CDR3 totals 16 residues. CDR3 residues: CASRPKTGWLNQPQHF. The CDR3 DNA is TGTGCCAGCAGACCCAAGACAGGGTGGCTCAATCAGCCCCAGCATTTT.

The table lists this clone with a count of one. The chain joins TRBV21-1 to TRBJ1-4; the D call of TRBD1 is as the table states it, not checked on the DNA. TRBV21-1 is a known pseudogene. The CDR3 has 15 residues. CDR3: CASSKPNRGREKLFF. The CDR3 DNA follows: TGTGCCAGCAGCAAACCGAACAGGGGGCGGGAAAAACTGTTTTTT.

The chain is built from TRBV18 and TRBJ1-1, with 9 bases aligning to TRBD1. Germline CDR1 is KGHSH and CDR2 is LQKENI. J gave up 8 bases and V 6 bases, and 4 bases lay outside the gene matches. CDR3 size: 12 residues. CDR3 loop: CASSGTGGEAFF. For the CDR3, the DNA is TGTGCCAGCTCCGGAACAGGGGGCGAAGCTTTCTTT.

The chain joins TRBV2 to TRBJ1-2; D not certain. CDR1 is SNHLY and CDR2 is FYNNEI in the germline V gene. The V end lost 3 bases, the J end lost 6 bases, and 11 bases lay between the germline ends. The length of the CDR3 is 13 residues. The CDR3 here is CASSDNLRDGYTF. The DNA for the CDR3 is TGTGCCAGCAGTGATAATCTCCGAGATGGCTACACCTTC.

The chain uses TRBV14 and TRBJ1-4; TRBD1 matches 7 bases. CDR1 and CDR2 (germline): SGHDN, FVKESK. The V and J ends lost 4 bases and 2 bases, in that order; junction bases with no gene match: 7. CDR3 length: 16 residues. CDR3 DNA: TGTGCCAGCAGCCCCAGACAGGGTGCGACTAATGAAAAACTGTTTTTT. Its protein product is CASSPRQGATNEKLFF.

This chain links TRBV18 with TRBJ1-5; 7 bases align to TRBD1. The germline gives CDR1 KGHSH, CDR2 LQKENI. The CDR3 length is 15 residues. Losses at the gene ends were 0 bases for V and 3 bases for J; bases not matched to a gene: 2. CDR3 DNA: TGTGCCAGCTCACCACCGGGACAGTACAATCAGCCCCAGCATTTT. Translation: CASSPPGQYNQPQHF.

The chain links TRBV2 to TRBJ2-1; TRBD2 matches 11 bases. The CDR3 runs 15 residues. CDR1 and CDR2 (germline): SNHLY, FYNNEI. The junction had 9 bases not matched to a gene; V was cut back by 6 bases and J by 8 bases. CDR3 loop: CASRDVAGGLDEQFF. The CDR3 DNA reads TGTGCCAGCAGGGACGTAGCGGGGGGGCTTGATGAGCAGTTCTTC.

This clone has more than one count but fewer than ten. This sample includes further DNA sequences coding for the same CDR3. The J gene is TRBJ1-5, the V gene TRBV7-6; TRBD1 is a possible D gene (5 bases). The germline V gene has CDR1 SGHVS and CDR2 FNYEAQ. V was clipped by 2 bases and J by 1 base, with 15 bases between them. The CDR3 has 17 residues. The CDR3 DNA reads TGTGCCAGCAGCTTAAACCCAGGGTTTGGAAGCAATCAGCCCCAGCATTTT. This encodes CASSLNPGFGSNQPQHF.

V is TRBV7-2 and J is TRBJ2-7; D may be TRBD1 (6 bases). The germline V gene encodes CDR1 SGHTA and CDR2 FQGNSA. V dropped 3 bases and J dropped 1 base, with 19 bases sitting between them. The CDR3 is 17 residues long. In DNA, the CDR3 is TGTGCCAGCAGCTTCTCACCGCAGACAGGAAGATCCTACGAGCAGTACTTC. It codes for CASSFSPQTGRSYEQYF.

The V call is TRBV18, the J call TRBJ2-5, with 12 bases lining up with TRBD1. J was trimmed by 7 bases and V by 3 bases; bases with no gene match: 6. CDR1 is KGHSH, CDR2 LQKENI, per germline. The CDR3 extends over 15 amino acids. The CDR3 loop is CASSPGTGGLGTQYF. The CDR3 bases are TGTGCCAGCTCACCCGGGACAGGGGGCTTGGGGACCCAGTACTTC.

The V and J genes are TRBV9 and TRBJ1-4; TRBD1 aligns across 9 bases. CDR1 is SGDLS, CDR2 YYNGEE, per germline. The CDR3 consists of 16 residues. V dropped 0 bases and J dropped 8; count of bases not matched to a gene: 8. In DNA, the CDR3 is TGTGCCAGCAGCGTAGAAGCGGGACAGGGAGGCGAAAAACTGTTTTTT. Its protein product is CASSVEAGQGGEKLFF.

This clone has just one count. This chain links TRBV7-2 with TRBJ1-2, with D maybe TRBD1 (6 bases). Germline V gene lookup returns CDR1 SGHTA and CDR2 FQGNSA. The CDR3 runs 14 residues. The ends were cut back, 5 bases at V and 4 bases at J, with 14 bases in the middle. The DNA for the CDR3 is TGTGCCAGCAGCGATGACCTGACAGGCTATGGCTACACCTTC. Its translation is CASSDDLTGYGYTF.

Notes on this clone: Other DNA sequences in the sample encode the same CDR3. The chain uses TRBV5-6 and TRBJ2-7; D is possibly TRBD2 (5 bases). The ends were cut back, 4 bases at V and 3 bases at J, with 8 bases in the middle. The CDR3 is 12 residues long. Germline CDR1 SGHDT, CDR2 YYEEEE. As DNA, the CDR3 is TGTGCCAGCAGCCGAGGGCTCTACGAGCAGTACTTC. This sequence encodes CASSRGLYEQYF.

The J gene is TRBJ1-1, the V gene TRBV7-8; 9 nucleotides align to TRBD1. The CDR3 has 15 residues. The germline gives CDR1 SGHVS, CDR2 FQNEAQ. V trimming: 4 bases; J trimming: 7 bases; junction bases outside the gene matches: 10. The CDR3 reads CASSSGTGSSFEAFF. CDR3 nucleotide sequence: TGTGCCAGCAGCTCCGGGACAGGGTCCTCCTTTGAAGCTTTCTTT.